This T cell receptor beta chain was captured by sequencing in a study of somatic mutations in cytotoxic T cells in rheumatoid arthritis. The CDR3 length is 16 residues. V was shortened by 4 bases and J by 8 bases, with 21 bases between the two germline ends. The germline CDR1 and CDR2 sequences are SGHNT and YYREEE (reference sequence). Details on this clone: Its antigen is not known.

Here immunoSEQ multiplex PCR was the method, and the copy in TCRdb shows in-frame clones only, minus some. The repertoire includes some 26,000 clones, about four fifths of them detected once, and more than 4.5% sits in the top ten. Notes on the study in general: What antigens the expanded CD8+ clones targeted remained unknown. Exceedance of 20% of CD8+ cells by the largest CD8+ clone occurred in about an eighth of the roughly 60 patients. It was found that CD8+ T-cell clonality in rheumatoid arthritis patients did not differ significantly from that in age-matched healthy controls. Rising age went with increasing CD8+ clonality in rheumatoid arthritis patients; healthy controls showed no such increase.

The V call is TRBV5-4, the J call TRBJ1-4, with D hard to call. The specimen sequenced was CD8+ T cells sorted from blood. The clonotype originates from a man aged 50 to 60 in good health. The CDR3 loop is CASSVQYEMGIEKLFF. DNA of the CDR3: TGTGCCAGCAGCGTGCAATATGAGATGGGTATCGAAAAACTGTTTTTT.